This TCR beta chain was sequenced during a study of T cell responses to AZD1222 COVID-19 vaccine. General study results and limits: Just a handful of AZD1222 recipients were seropositive at baseline. Every sample of the repertoires postdated the peak T cell response. The sample set comprised mostly white British donors with more females, and clonal diversity was possibly underestimated. CD4 TCRs associated with vaccination spanned spike, dominating at 160-218 and 743-854.

In the case of this clone: Its cognate antigen is unknown. Other DNA sequences in the same sample also yield this CDR3.

Sequencing used immunoSEQ multiplex PCR; TCRdb keeps in-frame clones, though not all of them. This sample carries fewer than 150,000 clones, approximately 85% of them seen once, and the ten largest clones take around 5%. The CDR3 has 14 residues. Losses at the gene ends were 1 base for V and 3 bases for J; bases not matched to a gene: 2. Germline-derived CDR1 and CDR2 are SGHNT and YENEEA. The clonotype comes from an adult who received the AZD1222 COVID-19 vaccine. The chain joins TRBV11-3 to TRBJ1-2, with 7 bases aligning to TRBD1. The sequences come from peripheral blood, collected 28 days after the second AZD1222 dose. The CDR3 reads CASSLGGTDYGYTF. The CDR3 bases are TGTGCCAGCAGCTTAGGTGGGACAGACTATGGCTACACCTTC.